What follows are 16 T cell receptor beta chains derived from one specimen sequenced in a study of blood T cell repertoires in COVID-19. Clones were sequenced by immunoSEQ multiplex PCR, and TCRdb holds only the in-frame ones, with some missing. The sample lists fewer than 50,000 clones; around four fifths were seen once. Sequenced material: peripheral blood. The receptors were gathered from an elderly woman with active or convalescent COVID-19.

CDR3 DNA: TGCAGTGCTAGTCAGCAGGGGGCTCGGCAGTTCTTC. Amino acids: CSASQQGARQFF. The V call is TRBV20-1, the J call TRBJ2-1; 8 bases fit TRBD1. Germline trimming cut 3 bases from V and 12 bases from J; bases unmatched to any gene: 7. CDR1 DFQATT and CDR2 SNEGSKA come from the germline V gene (reference sequence). The CDR3 length is 12 residues.

The chain combines TRBV10-3 with TRBJ1-3, with 9 bases matching TRBD1. V was clipped by 6 bases and J by 3 bases; unmatched bases: 6. Germline values: CDR1 ENHRY, CDR2 SYGVKD. The CDR3 is 15 amino acids. DNA of the CDR3: TGTGCCATCAGCCGGGGACAGGGCGGTGGAAACACCATATATTTT. This sequence encodes CAISRGQGGGNTIYF.

The genes are TRBV24-1 and TRBJ2-5; TRBD2 might be the D (6 bases). The CDR3 has 16 amino acids. V dropped 6 bases and J dropped 1 base, with 17 bases sitting between them. Germline V lookup: CDR1 KGHDR, CDR2 SFDVKD. The CDR3 loop reads CATSTEGLEGQETQYF. In nucleotides, the CDR3 is TGTGCCACCAGTACGGAGGGGTTGGAGGGCCAAGAGACCCAGTACTTC.

V and J are TRBV14 and TRBJ1-1, with D possibly TRBD1 on 6 matching bases. CDR1 is SGHDN and CDR2 is FVKESK in the germline V gene. V lost 4 bases and J 0 bases, leaving 9 bases between the germline ends. This CDR3 has 14 residues. This CDR3 is CASSRGQLNTEAFF. CDR3 bases: TGTGCCAGCAGCCGCGGACAGTTGAACACTGAAGCTTTCTTT.

This chain connects TRBV6-2 or TRBV6-3 to TRBJ2-7; D is unclear. The CDR3 has 11 amino acids. Germline CDR1 and CDR2: MNHEY and SVGEGT. V gave up 3 bases and J gave up 4 bases, with 4 bases separating them. The CDR3 region has the DNA TGTGCCAGCAGTTATAAATACGAGCAGTACTTC. Translating gives CASSYKYEQYF.

V and J are TRBV4-1 and TRBJ1-1; 7 nucleotides agree with TRBD1. The CDR3 loop spans 15 amino acids. The germline V gene has CDR1 MGHRA and CDR2 YSYEKL. The junction had 6 bases not matched to a gene; V was cut back by 4 bases and J by 1 base. CDR3 amino acids: CASSPGDRRNTEAFF. CDR3 nucleotides: TGCGCCAGCAGCCCAGGGGACAGACGGAACACTGAAGCTTTCTTT.

The chain joins TRBV25-1 to TRBJ1-4; the match to TRBD1 covers 8 bases. V dropped 5 bases and J dropped 3; count of bases not matched to a gene: 8. CDR3 length equals 16 residues. The germline V gene has CDR1 MGHDK and CDR2 SYGVNS. CDR3 sequence (DNA): TGTGCCAGCAGTCAGGGGGCGTCTTTGGCTAATGAAAAACTGTTTTTT. Translated: CASSQGASLANEKLFF. The entire variable domain, with the rest obtained from reference TRBV25-1 and TRBJ1-4, is as follows: EADIYQTPRYLVIGTGKKITLECSQTMGHDKMYWYQQDPGMELHLIHYSYGVNSTEKGDLSSESTVSRIRTEHFPLTLESARPSHTSQYLCASSQGASLANEKLFFGSGTQLSVL.

This rearrangement joins TRBV20-1 to TRBJ2-7, with D possibly TRBD2 on 6 matching bases. CDR1 is DFQATT and CDR2 is SNEGSKA in the germline V gene (reference sequence). With 3 bases removed from V and 6 bases from J, the gap between germline ends came to 9 bases. The CDR3 spans 11 residues. The CDR3 here is CSARSGFEQYF. The CDR3 DNA follows: TGCAGTGCTAGGAGCGGGTTCGAGCAGTACTTC.

This chain uses TRBV27 with TRBJ1-1; D is perhaps TRBD1 (6 bases). V was cut by 0 bases and J by 6 bases, with 17 bases left in between. Germline CDR1 is MNHEY and CDR2 is SMNVEV (reference sequence). The length of the CDR3 is 16 residues. The CDR3 coding sequence is TGTGCCAGCAGTTTATCAAATCAACAGGGCCTCCCTGAAGCTTTCTTT. Its translation is CASSLSNQQGLPEAFF.

This clone has only a few counts. The chain combines TRBV12-3 or TRBV12-4 with TRBJ1-1, with D hard to call. The V gene lost 5 bases and the J gene lost 7 bases, with 8 bases spanning the gap. The CDR3 extends over 11 amino acids. The CDR3 protein is CASSPQVEAFF. DNA of the CDR3: TGTGCCAGCAGTCCACAAGTTGAAGCTTTCTTT.

The V gene is TRBV28, the J gene TRBJ2-7, with 8 bases matching TRBD1. Trimming took 6 bases from V and 3 from J; bases not matched to a gene: 7. Germline CDR1 MDHEN, CDR2 SYDVKM. The CDR3 is 14 amino acids. The CDR3 protein is CASRTRTGYYEQYF. In DNA form, the CDR3 reads TGTGCCAGCAGAACCAGGACAGGGTACTACGAGCAGTACTTC.

This clone showed up just a few times. The chain joins TRBV20-1 to TRBJ1-1, with D hard to call. Trimming left V 5 bases short and J 4 bases short, with 8 bases between. Looked up from germline, CDR1 is DFQATT and CDR2 is SNEGSKA (reference sequence). The CDR3 sequence is 11 residues long. CDR3 amino acids: CSASDTTEAFF. DNA for the CDR3: TGCAGTGCTTCAGACACCACTGAAGCTTTCTTT.

This clone has only one observation. The chain employs TRBV5-1 and TRBJ1-2; TRBD1 is a possible D gene (5 bases). The germline V gene has CDR1 SGHRS and CDR2 YFSETQ. V lost 2 bases and J 6 bases, leaving 8 bases between the germline ends. CDR3 size: 12 residues. The CDR3 nucleotides read TGCGCCAGCAGCTTCAGCAGGGATGGCTACACCTTC. Its translation: CASSFSRDGYTF.

The chain links TRBV6-5 to TRBJ2-5; no definite D call. This CDR3 spans 11 amino acids. Germline V gives CDR1 MNHEY, CDR2 SVGAGI. V was cut by 6 bases and J by 5 bases, with 7 bases left in between. The CDR3 DNA follows: TGTGCCAGCAGGGTCGCGGAGACCCAGTACTTC. This codes for CASRVAETQYF.

The CDR3 loop reads CASSQHGSPLEHGYEQYF. CDR3 sequence (DNA): TGTGCCAGCAGCCAGCACGGGAGTCCCTTGGAGCATGGCTACGAGCAGTACTTC. The rearrangement links TRBV3-1 (or the pseudogene TRBV3-2) to TRBJ2-7, with D possibly TRBD2 on 6 matching bases. The germline V gene has CDR1 LGHDT and CDR2 YNNKEL (reference sequence). CDR3 size: 18 residues. The V end lost 3 bases, the J end lost 3 bases, and 24 bases lay between the germline ends.

The chain is built from TRBV6-1 and TRBJ1-5, with D tentatively TRBD1 (5 bases). CDR1 is MNHNS, CDR2 SASEGT, per germline. The CDR3 length is 15 residues. Trimming took off 2 bases at V and 0 bases at J, with 8 bases between the two ends. CDR3 coding DNA: TGTGCCAGCAGTGAAACAGGCGATAGCAATCAGCCCCAGCATTTT. This codes for CASSETGDSNQPQHF.